The text below deals with one T cell receptor beta chain. Method: immunoSEQ multiplex PCR; TCRdb's copy keeps in-frame clones and lacks some. The sample carries nearly 95,000 clones, around 84% recorded once. The data were taken from a study of radiotherapy plus CTLA-4 blockade in lung cancer. The sequencing here drew on peripheral blood, taken from a patient treated with radiotherapy plus ipilimumab. The sequence was obtained from a human donor with non-small cell lung cancer that progressed on radiotherapy plus ipilimumab.

The CDR3 reads CASSPPLLKDRVDGYTF. CDR3 in DNA: TGTGCCAGCTCACCACCCCTACTCAAAGACAGGGTAGATGGCTACACCTTC. The chain carries TRBV18 and TRBJ1-2; 7 bases line up with TRBD1. V dropped 0 bases and J dropped 6; count of bases not matched to a gene: 13. Germline CDR1 and CDR2: KGHSH and LQKENI. The CDR3 consists of 17 residues. The variable domain in full, completed from reference TRBV18 and TRBJ1-2, reads NAGVMQNPRHLVRRRGQEARLRCSPMKGHSHVYWYRQLPEEGLKFMVYLQKENIIDESGMPKERFSAEFPKEGPSILRIQQVVRGDSAAYFCASSPPLLKDRVDGYTFGSGTRLTVV.